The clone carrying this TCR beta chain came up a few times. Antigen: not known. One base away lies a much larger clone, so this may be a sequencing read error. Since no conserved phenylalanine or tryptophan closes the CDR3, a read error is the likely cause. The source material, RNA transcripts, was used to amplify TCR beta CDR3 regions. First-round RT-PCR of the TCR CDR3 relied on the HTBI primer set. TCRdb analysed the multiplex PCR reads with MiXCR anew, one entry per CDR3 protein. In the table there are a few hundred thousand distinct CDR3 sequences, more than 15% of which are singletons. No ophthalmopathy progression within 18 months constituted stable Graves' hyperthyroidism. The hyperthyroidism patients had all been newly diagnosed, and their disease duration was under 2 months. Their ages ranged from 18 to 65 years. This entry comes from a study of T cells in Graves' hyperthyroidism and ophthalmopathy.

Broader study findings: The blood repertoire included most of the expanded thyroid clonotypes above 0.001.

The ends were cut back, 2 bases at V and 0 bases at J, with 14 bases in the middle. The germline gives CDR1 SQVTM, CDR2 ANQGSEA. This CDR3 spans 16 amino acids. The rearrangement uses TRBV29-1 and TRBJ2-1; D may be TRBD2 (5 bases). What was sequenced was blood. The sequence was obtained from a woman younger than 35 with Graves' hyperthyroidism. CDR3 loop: CSVEPWESSSYNEQFL. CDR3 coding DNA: TGCAGCGTTGAACCATGGGAGTCCAGCTCCTACAATGAGCAGTTCCTC.